The clone carrying this T cell receptor (beta chain) was observed a few times. The data originate from a study of T cells in Graves' hyperthyroidism and ophthalmopathy. RNA transcripts yielded amplified TCR beta CDR3 regions. The HTBI set primed first-round TCR CDR3 RT-PCR. TCRdb itself ran the multiplex PCR reads through MiXCR, one entry per CDR3 protein. The sample shows nearly 600,000 distinct CDR3 sequences, around 14% of them seen only once. This TCR was sampled from a woman in her 30s with Graves' hyperthyroidism that later progressed to Graves' ophthalmopathy. What was sequenced was blood.

DNA of the CDR3: TGTGCCAGCAGCCGTGCTAGCGGGCCCAATGAGCAGTTCTTC. It yields the protein CASSRASGPNEQFF. The chain links TRBV14 to TRBJ2-1; 8 positions match TRBD2. In germline, CDR1 is SGHDN, CDR2 FVKESK. V gave up 4 bases and J gave up 6 bases; unmatched junction bases: 5. The CDR3 consists of 14 residues. Full variable domain (rest looked up from reference TRBV14 and TRBJ2-1): EAGVTQFPSHSVIEKGQTVTLRCDPISGHDNLYWYRRVMGKEIKFLLHFVKESKQDESGMPNNRFLAERTGGTYSTLKVQPAELEDSGVYFCASSRASGPNEQFFGPGTRLTVL.